The 17 T cell receptor beta chains reported below all come from one sample, sequenced in a study of T-cell reconstitution after alpha-beta-depleted transplantation in children. Unique molecular identifiers were used in preparing the TCRbeta library. MiXCR, applied by TCRdb to the PCR reads, yields one record per CDR3 protein. The sample contains 500,000 to 650,000 distinct CDR3 sequences, 11% of which appear only once. The starting material was PBMCs, mostly from graft donor cells, obtained 180 days after TCRalphabeta/CD19-depleted stem cell transplant. These receptors were obtained from a female patient under 10 years old who had a stem cell transplant for aplastic anemia, so the T cells may come from the graft donor.

This clonotype was seen many times. The J gene is TRBJ2-7, the V gene TRBV29-1; the match to TRBD1 covers 10 bases. Per germline, CDR1 SQVTM and CDR2 ANQGSEA. The CDR3 spans 13 residues. In nucleotides, the CDR3 is TGCAGGCAAGTCCGACAGGGGGCCTGCGAGCAGTACGTC. This sequence encodes CRQVRQGACEQYV.

This clonotype was found a few times. The V gene is TRBV28, the J gene TRBJ1-1, with D possibly being TRBD1 (6 bases). The CDR3 has 18 residues. From germline, CDR1 is MDHEN and CDR2 SYDVKM. Trimming took 4 bases from V and 6 from J, leaving 27 bases between them. Written as DNA, the CDR3 is TGTGCCAGCAGTTCCGCCCGGGGGCCGAGAAGGCTGGGGCCTGAAGCTTTCTTT. It codes for CASSSARGPRRLGPEAFF. The whole variable domain, filled in from reference TRBV28 and TRBJ1-1, reads DVKVTQSSRYLVKRTGEKVFLECVQDMDHENMFWYRQDPGLGLRLIYFSYDVKMKEKGDIPEGYSVSREKKERFSLILESASTNQTSMYLCASSSARGPRRLGPEAFFGQGTRLTVV.

The genes are TRBV20-1 and TRBJ1-1; possible D gene TRBD1, 5 bases. The germline V and J ends were trimmed by 0 bases and 8 bases, with 16 bases remaining between them. Germline loops: CDR1 DFQATT, CDR2 SNEGSKA (reference sequence). The CDR3 totals 14 residues. CDR3 sequence: CSAREASEGFEAFF. The CDR3 coding sequence is TGCAGTGCTAGAGAAGCTTCCGAGGGGTTCGAAGCTTTCTTT.

This chain links TRBV7-9 with TRBJ2-7; tentatively, D is TRBD1 (7 bases). The germline gives CDR1 SEHNR, CDR2 FQNEAQ (reference sequence). The length of the CDR3 is 16 residues. Trimming stripped 4 bases from V and 7 bases from J, with 23 bases between. For the CDR3, the DNA is TGTGCCAGCAGCTCTCCCTTAGCGGAGGGGGCTTGGGAGCAGTACGTC. Encoded protein: CASSSPLAEGAWEQYV.

This chain uses TRBV6-2 or TRBV6-3 with TRBJ2-1; the D is unclear. The V end was cut by 4 bases, the J end by 6 bases, with 10 bases between. Germline CDR1 and CDR2: MNHEY and SVGEGT. There are 13 residues in the CDR3. The DNA of the CDR3 is TGTGCCAGCAGTTGGATGGCTAGCAATGAGCAGTTCTTC. This translates into CASSWMASNEQFF.

At least ten counts were recorded for this clonotype. The chain links TRBV28 to TRBJ2-3; D possibly corresponds to TRBD2 (5 bases). This CDR3 region has 13 residues. Germline V gene sequence: CDR1 MDHEN, CDR2 SYDVKM. Trimming shortened V by 3 bases and J by 2 bases, and 6 bases separated the two germline ends. CDR3 DNA sequence: TGTGCCAGCAGTTTGGACTTCACAGATACGCAGTATTTT. Protein product: CASSLDFTDTQYF.

This clonotype was detected only a few times. The rearrangement uses TRBV9 and TRBJ2-3; a weak D match, TRBD1 (6 bases). CDR1 and CDR2 from the germline V gene are SGDLS and YYNGEE. The CDR3 covers 15 residues. Trimming left V 3 bases short and J 0 bases short, with 11 bases between. For the CDR3, the DNA is TGTGCCAGCAGCGCCAGGGGTCCTAGCACAGATACGCAGTATTTT. Amino acids: CASSARGPSTDTQYF.

This clonotype occurred a few times. This sequence joins TRBV15 and TRBJ1-2; a possible D gene is TRBD1 (5 bases). Germline V lookup: CDR1 LNHNV, CDR2 YYDKDF (reference sequence). The V gene lost 4 bases and the J gene lost 8 bases, with 20 bases spanning the gap. This CDR3 region has 15 residues. The CDR3 protein is CATSTEARREPGYTF. As DNA, the CDR3 is TGTGCCACCAGCACCGAAGCCCGCAGGGAACCAGGCTACACCTTC.

This clonotype was counted only a few times. The rearrangement uses TRBV14 and TRBJ2-7; D unclear. The CDR3 totals 14 residues. The germline V and J ends were trimmed by 2 bases and 2 bases, with 10 bases remaining between them. Looked up from germline, CDR1 is SGHDN and CDR2 is FVKESK. This chain's CDR3 is CASSQSWAPYEQYF. CDR3 DNA sequence: TGTGCCAGCAGCCAATCCTGGGCCCCCTACGAGCAGTACTTC.

The CDR3, as DNA: TGTGCCAGCAGCCAAGATGGACTAGCGGGAGCGTACGAGCAGTACTTC. This translates into CASSQDGLAGAYEQYF. The chain uses TRBV4-2 and TRBJ2-7; 13 bases are a match to TRBD2. Germline CDR1 is LGHNA and CDR2 is YNFKEQ. The CDR3 is made up of 16 amino acids. The J segment lost 4 bases and the V segment lost 0 bases, leaving 3 bases of the junction unmatched.

There are a few counts of this clonotype. V gene TRBV5-1 combines with J gene TRBJ2-2, with 10 bases matching TRBD2. The CDR3 contains 16 residues. The V gene's germline CDR1 is SGHRS and CDR2 YFSETQ. Trimming at V came to 0 bases and at J to 6 bases, leaving 5 bases not matched to a gene. CDR3 region: CASSLVLAGDAGELFF. CDR3 in DNA: TGCGCCAGCAGCTTGGTTCTAGCGGGAGATGCCGGGGAGCTGTTTTTT.

The chain uses TRBV12-3 or TRBV12-4 and TRBJ1-2, with D uncertain. There are 13 residues in the CDR3. With 6 bases removed from V and 4 bases from J, the gap between germline ends came to 12 bases. CDR3 residues: CASSLRTPYGYTF. Written as DNA, the CDR3 is TGTGCCAGCAGCCTACGCACCCCCTATGGCTACACCTTC.

This clonotype was detected ten times or more. V usage is TRBV6-1 and J usage is TRBJ1-2, with D possibly TRBD1 on 6 matching bases. Trimming removed 3 bases at V and 4 bases at J, with 12 bases between. The CDR3 has 14 residues. CDR1 is MNHNS, CDR2 SASEGT, per germline. CDR3 loop: CASSDQGGRYGYTF. CDR3 coding DNA: TGTGCCAGCAGTGACCAAGGGGGACGCTATGGCTACACCTTC.

This clonotype has more than one count but fewer than ten. The rearrangement links TRBV29-1 to TRBJ2-3; 8 bases are shared with TRBD1. J lost 4 bases, V lost 2 bases, and 5 bases had no gene match. This CDR3 is 14 amino acids long. Germline CDR1 SQVTM, CDR2 ANQGSEA. DNA of the CDR3: TGCAGCGTTGAAAGGGACAGGAAACCAGATACGCAGTATTTT. It is translated as CSVERDRKPDTQYF.

This clonotype showed up just a few times. The V call is TRBV19, the J call TRBJ2-6; 8 bases align to TRBD2. This CDR3 is built from 16 residues. Germline V gene lookup returns CDR1 LNHDA and CDR2 SQIVND (reference sequence). V shed 9 bases, J shed 4 bases, and the junction held 11 bases outside the gene matches. CDR3 protein: CASSAGGAEGANVLTF. CDR3 nucleotide sequence: TGTGCCAGCTCTGCCGGGGGGGCGGAAGGGGCCAACGTCCTGACTTTC.

This clonotype has more than one count but fewer than ten. The chain has TRBV6-1 and TRBJ2-7, with 7 bases lining up with TRBD1. Germline CDR1 is MNHNS and CDR2 is SASEGT. Trimming cost V 5 bases and J 4 bases; bases outside gene matches: 11. CDR3 length: 15 residues. The CDR3 loop is CASSRGTATGYEQYV. The CDR3 DNA is TGTGCCAGCAGTAGGGGGACAGCGACCGGATACGAGCAGTACGTC.

This clonotype was seen only a few times. V gene TRBV9 combines with J gene TRBJ2-2; TRBD2 matches 15 bases. The trim removed 0 bases at V and 5 bases at J, leaving 8 bases unmatched. CDR1 and CDR2 (germline): SGDLS, YYNGEE. This CDR3 has 19 residues. The CDR3 region is CASSVVGTSGRPGTGELFF. CDR3 DNA: TGTGCCAGCAGCGTAGTCGGGACTAGCGGGAGGCCGGGGACCGGGGAGCTGTTTTTT.